A single T cell receptor (beta chain) is shown here with its context. Its matching antigen is unknown. These data are taken from a study of T cells in Graves' hyperthyroidism and ophthalmopathy. Germline-derived CDR1 and CDR2 are LGHNT and FRNRAP. The CDR3 is made up of 13 amino acids. Unmatched junction bases numbered 2, after V lost 1 base and J lost 7 bases. Study-wide results and caveats: Expanded thyroid clonotypes (above 0.001) were mostly also found in blood.

Template material for amplifying TCR beta CDR3 regions consisted of RNA transcripts. Primed by the HTBI set, a first-round RT-PCR was run on the TCR CDR3. MiXCR was run by TCRdb on the multiplex PCR reads, yielding one entry per CDR3 protein. This table holds about 400,000 distinct CDR3 sequences, 15% to 18% found once. Sequenced sample: blood. The TCR originated in a woman between 18 and 30 years old with Graves' hyperthyroidism. The chain recombines TRBV12-5 with TRBJ1-2; TRBD1 matches at 8 bases. DNA of the CDR3: TGTGCTAGTGGTTTGGGACAGGGGAGTGGCTACACCTTC. Protein product: CASGLGQGSGYTF.